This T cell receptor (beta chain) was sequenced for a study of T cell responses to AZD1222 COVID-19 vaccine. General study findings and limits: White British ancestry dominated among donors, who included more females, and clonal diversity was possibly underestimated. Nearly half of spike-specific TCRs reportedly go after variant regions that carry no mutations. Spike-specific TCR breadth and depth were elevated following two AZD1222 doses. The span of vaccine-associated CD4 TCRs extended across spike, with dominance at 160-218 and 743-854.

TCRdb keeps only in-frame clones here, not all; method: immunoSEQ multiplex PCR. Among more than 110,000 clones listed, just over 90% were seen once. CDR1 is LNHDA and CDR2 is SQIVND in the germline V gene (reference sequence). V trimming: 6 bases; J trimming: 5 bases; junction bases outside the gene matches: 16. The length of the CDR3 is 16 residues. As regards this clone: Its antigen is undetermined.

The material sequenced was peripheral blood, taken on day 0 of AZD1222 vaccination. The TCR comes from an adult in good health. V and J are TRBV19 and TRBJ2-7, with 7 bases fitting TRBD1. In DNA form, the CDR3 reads TGTGCCAGTAGATCCCTAGACAGGGCCTGGTCCGACGAGCAGTACTTC. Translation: CASRSLDRAWSDEQYF.